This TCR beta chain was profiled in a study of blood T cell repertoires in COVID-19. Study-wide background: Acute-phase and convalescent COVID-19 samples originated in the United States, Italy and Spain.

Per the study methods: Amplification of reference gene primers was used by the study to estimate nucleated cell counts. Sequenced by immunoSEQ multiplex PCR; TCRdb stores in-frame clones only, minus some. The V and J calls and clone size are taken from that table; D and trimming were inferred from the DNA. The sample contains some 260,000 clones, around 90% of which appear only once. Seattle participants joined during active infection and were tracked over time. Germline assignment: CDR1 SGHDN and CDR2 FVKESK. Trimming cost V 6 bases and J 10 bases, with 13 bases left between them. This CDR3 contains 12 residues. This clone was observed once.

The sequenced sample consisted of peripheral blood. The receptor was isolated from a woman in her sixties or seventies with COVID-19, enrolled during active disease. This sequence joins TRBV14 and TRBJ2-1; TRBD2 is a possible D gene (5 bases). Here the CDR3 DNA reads TGTGCCAGCAGGCAATCCGGACTCGAGCAGTTCTTC. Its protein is CASRQSGLEQFF.